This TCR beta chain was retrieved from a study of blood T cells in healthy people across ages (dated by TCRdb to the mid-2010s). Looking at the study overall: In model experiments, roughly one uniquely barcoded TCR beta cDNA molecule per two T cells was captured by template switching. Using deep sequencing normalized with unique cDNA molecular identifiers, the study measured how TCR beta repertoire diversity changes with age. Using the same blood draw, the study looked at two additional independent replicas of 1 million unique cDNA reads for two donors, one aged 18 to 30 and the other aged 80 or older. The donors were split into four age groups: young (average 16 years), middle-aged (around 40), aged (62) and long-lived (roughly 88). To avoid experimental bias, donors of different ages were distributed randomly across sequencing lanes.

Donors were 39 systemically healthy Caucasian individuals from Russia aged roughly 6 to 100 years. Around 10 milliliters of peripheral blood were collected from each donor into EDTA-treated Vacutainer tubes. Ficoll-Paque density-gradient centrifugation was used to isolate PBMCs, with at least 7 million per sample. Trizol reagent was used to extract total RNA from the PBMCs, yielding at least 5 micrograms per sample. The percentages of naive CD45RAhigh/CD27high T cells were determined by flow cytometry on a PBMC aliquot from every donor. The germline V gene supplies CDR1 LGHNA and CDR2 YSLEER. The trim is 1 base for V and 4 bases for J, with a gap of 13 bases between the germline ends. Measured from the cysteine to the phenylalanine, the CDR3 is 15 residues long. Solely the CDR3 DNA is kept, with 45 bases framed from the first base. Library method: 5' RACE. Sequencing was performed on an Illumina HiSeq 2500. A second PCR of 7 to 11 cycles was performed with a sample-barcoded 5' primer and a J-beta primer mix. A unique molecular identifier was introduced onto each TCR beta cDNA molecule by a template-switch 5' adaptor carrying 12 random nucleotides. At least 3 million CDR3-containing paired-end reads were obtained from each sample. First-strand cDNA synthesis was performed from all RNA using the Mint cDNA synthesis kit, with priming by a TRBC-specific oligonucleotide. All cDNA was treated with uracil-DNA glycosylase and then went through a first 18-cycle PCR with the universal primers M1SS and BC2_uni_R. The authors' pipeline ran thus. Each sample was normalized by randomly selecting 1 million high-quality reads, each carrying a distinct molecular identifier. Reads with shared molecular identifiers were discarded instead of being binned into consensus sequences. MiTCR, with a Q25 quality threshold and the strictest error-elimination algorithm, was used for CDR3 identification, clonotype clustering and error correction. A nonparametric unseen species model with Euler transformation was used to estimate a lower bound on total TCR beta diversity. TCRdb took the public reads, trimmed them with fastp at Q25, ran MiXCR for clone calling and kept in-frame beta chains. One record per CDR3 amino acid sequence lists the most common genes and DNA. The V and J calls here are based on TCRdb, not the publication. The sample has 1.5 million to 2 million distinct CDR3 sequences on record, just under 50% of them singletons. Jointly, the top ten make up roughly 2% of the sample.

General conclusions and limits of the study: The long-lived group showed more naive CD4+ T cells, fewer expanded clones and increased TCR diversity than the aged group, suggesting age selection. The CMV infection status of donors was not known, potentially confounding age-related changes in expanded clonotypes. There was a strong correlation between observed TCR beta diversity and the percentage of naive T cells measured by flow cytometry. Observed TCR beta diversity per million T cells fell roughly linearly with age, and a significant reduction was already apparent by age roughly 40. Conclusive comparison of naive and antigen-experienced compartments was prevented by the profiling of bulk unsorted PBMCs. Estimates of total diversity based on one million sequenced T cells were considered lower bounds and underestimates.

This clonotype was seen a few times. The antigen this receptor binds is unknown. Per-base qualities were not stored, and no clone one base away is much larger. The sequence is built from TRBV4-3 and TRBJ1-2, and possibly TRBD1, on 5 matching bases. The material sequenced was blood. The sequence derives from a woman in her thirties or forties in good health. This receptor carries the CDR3 CASSQGLGGTYGYTF. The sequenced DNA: TGCGCCAGCAGCCAAGGGTTAGGCGGGACCTATGGCTACACCTTC.